This TCR beta chain came from a study of breast tumors, draining lymph nodes, adjacent tissues. Study-level findings and limits: Tumor repertoires ranked between lymph nodes and nontumor tissue in diversity, with V and J gene preferences.

This clonotype was detected many times. The antigen is not known. Samples came from axillary lymph nodes draining the breast cancer. Germline V gene data show CDR1 as SGHTA and CDR2 as FQGNSA. V gave up 1 base and J gave up 3 bases; unmatched junction bases: 3. The CDR3 extends over 15 amino acids. TCRdb redid the calling of the multiplex PCR reads with MiXCR, one entry per CDR3 protein. This repertoire shows about 180,000 distinct CDR3 sequences, 30% to 35% found once; its top ten account for about 4.5%. The sequenced sample was axillary lymph node tissue. The clonotype was recovered from a female donor with breast cancer. Some clones in this sample may be carry-over from other donors' samples. This chain joins TRBV7-2 and TRBJ2-1; 7 bases line up with TRBD2. CDR3 bases: TGTGCCAGCAGCTTAGAGGAGCGGGGCTACAATGAGCAGTTCTTC. Translated, it gives CASSLEERGYNEQFF.